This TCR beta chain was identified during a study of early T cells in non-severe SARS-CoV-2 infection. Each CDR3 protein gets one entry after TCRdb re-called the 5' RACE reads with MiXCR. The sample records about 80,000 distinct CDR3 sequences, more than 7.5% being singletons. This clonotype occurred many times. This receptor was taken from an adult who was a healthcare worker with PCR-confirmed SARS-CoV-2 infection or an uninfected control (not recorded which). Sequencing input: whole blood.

CDR3 protein: CSASDAGQDFYNSPLHF. The CDR3 DNA sequence: TGCAGTGCTAGCGATGCTGGACAGGACTTCTATAATTCACCCCTCCACTTT. The genes are TRBV20-1 and TRBJ1-6, with 7 bases matching TRBD1. The germline gives CDR1 DFQATT, CDR2 SNEGSKA (reference sequence). With V trimmed by 3 bases and J by 3 bases, 11 bases remained unmatched. The CDR3 has 17 residues.